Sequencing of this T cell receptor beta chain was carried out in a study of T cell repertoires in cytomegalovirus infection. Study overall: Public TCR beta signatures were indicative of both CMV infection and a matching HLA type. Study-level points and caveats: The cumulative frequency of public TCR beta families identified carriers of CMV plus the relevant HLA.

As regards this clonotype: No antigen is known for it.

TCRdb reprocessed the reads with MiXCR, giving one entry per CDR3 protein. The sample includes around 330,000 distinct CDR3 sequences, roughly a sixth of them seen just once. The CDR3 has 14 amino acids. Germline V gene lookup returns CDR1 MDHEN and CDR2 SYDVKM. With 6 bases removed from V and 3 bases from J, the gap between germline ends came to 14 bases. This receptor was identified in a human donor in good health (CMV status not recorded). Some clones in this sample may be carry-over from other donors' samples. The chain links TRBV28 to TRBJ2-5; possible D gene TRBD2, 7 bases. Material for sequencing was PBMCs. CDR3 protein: CASSPGGPKETQYF. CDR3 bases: TGTGCCAGCAGCCCGGGGGGCCCGAAAGAGACCCAGTACTTC.